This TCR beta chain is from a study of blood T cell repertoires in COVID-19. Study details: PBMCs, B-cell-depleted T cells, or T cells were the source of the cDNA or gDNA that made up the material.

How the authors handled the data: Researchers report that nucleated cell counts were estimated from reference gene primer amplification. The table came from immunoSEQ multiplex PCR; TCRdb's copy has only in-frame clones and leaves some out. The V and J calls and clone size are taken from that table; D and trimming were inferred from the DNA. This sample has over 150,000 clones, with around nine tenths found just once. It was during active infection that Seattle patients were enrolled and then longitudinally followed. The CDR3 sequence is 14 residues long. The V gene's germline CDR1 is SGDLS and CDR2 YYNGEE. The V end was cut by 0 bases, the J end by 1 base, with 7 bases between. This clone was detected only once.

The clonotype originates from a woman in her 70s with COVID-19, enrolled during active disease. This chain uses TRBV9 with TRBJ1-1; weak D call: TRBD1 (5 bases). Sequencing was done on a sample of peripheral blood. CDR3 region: CASSVAGQNTEAFF. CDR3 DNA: TGTGCCAGCAGCGTAGCCGGACAGAACACTGAAGCTTTCTTT.